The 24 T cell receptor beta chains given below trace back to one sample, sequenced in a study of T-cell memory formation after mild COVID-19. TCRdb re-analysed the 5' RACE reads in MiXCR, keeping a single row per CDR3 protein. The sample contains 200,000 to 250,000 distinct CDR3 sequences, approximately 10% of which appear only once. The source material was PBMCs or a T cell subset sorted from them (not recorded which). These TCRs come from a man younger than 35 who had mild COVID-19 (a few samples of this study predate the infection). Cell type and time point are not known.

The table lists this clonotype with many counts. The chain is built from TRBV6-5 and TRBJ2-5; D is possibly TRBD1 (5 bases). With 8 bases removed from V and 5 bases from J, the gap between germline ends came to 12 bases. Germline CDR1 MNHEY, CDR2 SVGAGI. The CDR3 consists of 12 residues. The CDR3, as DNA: TGTGCCAGCCGACAGTCTGGGGAGACCCAGTACTTC. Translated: CASRQSGETQYF.

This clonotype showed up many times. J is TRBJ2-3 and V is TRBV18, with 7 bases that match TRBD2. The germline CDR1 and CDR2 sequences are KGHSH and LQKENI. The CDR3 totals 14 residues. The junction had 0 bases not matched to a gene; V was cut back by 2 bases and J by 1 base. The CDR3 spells CASSPTSGTDTQYF. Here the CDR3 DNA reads TGTGCCAGCTCACCAACTAGCGGCACAGATACGCAGTATTTT.

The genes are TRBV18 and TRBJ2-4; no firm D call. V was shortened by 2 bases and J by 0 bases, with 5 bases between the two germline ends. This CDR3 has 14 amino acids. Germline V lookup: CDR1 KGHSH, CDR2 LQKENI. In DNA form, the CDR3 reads TGTGCCAGCTCACCAGACCAAGCCAAAAACATTCAGTACTTC. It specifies CASSPDQAKNIQYF.

CDR3 protein: CASSLDRTSGNTIYF. The CDR3 nucleotides are TGTGCCAGCAGCTTAGACAGAACCTCTGGAAACACCATATATTTT. The chain couples TRBV7-2 to TRBJ1-3; D is ambiguous. Germline lookup yields CDR1 SGHTA and CDR2 FQGNSA. V was clipped by 1 base and J by 0 bases, with 7 bases between them. This CDR3 contains 15 residues.

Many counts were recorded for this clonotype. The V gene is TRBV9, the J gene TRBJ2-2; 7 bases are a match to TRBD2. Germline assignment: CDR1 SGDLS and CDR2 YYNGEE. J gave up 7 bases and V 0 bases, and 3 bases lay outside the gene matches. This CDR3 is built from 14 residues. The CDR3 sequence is CASSVGGGVGELFF. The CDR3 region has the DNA TGTGCCAGCAGCGTAGGGGGGGGAGTCGGGGAGCTGTTTTTT.

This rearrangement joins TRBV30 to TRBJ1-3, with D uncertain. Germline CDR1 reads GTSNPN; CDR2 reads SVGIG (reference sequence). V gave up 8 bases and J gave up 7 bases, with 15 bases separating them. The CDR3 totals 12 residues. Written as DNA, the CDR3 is TGTGCCGGTGTAAAGATGGGGAACACCATATATTTT. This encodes CAGVKMGNTIYF.

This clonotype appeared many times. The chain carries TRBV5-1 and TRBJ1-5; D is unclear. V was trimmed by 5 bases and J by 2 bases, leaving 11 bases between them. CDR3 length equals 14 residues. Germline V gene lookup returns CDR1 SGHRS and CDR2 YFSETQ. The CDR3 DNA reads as TGCGCCAGCAGGAGGGAGTCTGGCAATCAGCCCCAGCATTTT. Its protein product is CASRRESGNQPQHF.

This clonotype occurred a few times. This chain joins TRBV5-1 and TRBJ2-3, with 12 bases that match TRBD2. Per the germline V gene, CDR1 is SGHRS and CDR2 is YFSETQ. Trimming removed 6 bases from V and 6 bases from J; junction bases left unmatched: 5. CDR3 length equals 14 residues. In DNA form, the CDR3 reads TGCGCCAGCACCATGACTAGCGGGGGCGATACGCAGTATTTT. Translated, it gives CASTMTSGGDTQYF.

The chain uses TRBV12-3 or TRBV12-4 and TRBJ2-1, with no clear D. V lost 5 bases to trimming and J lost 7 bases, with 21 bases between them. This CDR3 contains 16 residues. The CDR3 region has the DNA TGTGCCAGCAGTCCCCGCGCCTGGCTGGCTCGAAATGAGCAGTTCTTC. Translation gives CASSPRAWLARNEQFF.

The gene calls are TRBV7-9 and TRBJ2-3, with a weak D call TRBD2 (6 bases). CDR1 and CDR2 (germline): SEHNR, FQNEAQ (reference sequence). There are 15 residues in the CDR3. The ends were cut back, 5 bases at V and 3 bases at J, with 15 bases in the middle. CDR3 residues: CASSPRGYGTDTQYF. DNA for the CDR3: TGTGCCAGCAGCCCGCGGGGTTATGGGACAGATACGCAGTATTTT.

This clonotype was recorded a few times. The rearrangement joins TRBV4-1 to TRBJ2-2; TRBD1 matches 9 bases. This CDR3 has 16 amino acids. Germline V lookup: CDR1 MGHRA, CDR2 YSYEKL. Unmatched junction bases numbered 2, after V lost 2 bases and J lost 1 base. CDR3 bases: TGCGCCAGCAGCCAACTGGGACAGGGGAACACCGGGGAGCTGTTTTTT. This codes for CASSQLGQGNTGELFF.

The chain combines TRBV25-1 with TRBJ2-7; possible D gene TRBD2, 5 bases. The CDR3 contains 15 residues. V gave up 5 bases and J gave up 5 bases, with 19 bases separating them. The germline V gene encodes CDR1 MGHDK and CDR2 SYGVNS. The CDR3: CASSPTGLRDDEQYF. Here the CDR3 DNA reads TGTGCCAGCAGTCCAACCGGACTGCGAGACGACGAGCAGTACTTC.

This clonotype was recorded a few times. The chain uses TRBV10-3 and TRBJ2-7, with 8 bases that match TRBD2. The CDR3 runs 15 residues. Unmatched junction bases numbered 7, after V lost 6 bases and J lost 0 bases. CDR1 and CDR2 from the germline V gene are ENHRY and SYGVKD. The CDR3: CAIRSGGGSSYEQYF. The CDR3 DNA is TGTGCCATCAGGTCGGGCGGGGGGAGCTCCTACGAGCAGTACTTC.

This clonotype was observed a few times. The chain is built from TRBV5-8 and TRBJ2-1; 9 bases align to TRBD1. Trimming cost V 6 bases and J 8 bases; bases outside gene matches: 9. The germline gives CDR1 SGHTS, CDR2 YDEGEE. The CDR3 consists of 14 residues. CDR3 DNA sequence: TGTGCCAGCAACCCGACAGGGGGGAAGGATGAGCAGTTCTTC. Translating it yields CASNPTGGKDEQFF.

CDR3 nucleotide sequence: TGTGCCAGCAGTTTTGACAGGGACGGCCAAGAGACCCAGTACTTC. Translated: CASSFDRDGQETQYF. V and J are TRBV6-2 or TRBV6-3 and TRBJ2-5; TRBD1 aligns across 7 bases. In germline, CDR1 is MNHEY, CDR2 SVGEGT. This CDR3 region has 15 residues. The ends lost 4 bases at V and 1 base at J; junction bases unmatched: 6.

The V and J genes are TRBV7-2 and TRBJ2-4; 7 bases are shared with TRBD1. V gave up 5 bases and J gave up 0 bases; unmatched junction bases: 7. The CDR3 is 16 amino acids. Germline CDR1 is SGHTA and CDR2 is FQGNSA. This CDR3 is CASSRQGSLAKNIQYF. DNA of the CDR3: TGTGCCAGCAGCCGACAGGGAAGCCTAGCCAAAAACATTCAGTACTTC. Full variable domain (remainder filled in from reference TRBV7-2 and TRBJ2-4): GAGVSQSPSNKVTEKGKDVELRCDPISGHTALYWYRQSLGQGLEFLIYFQGNSAPDKSGLPSDRFSAERTGGSVSTLTIQRTQQEDSAVYLCASSRQGSLAKNIQYFGAGTRLSVL.

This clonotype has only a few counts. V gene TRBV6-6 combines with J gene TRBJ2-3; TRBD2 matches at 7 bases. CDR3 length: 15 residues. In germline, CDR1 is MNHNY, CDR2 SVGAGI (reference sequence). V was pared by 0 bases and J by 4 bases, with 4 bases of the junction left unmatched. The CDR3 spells CASSYSGGGADTQYF. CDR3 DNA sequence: TGTGCCAGCAGTTACTCGGGGGGGGGAGCAGATACGCAGTATTTT.

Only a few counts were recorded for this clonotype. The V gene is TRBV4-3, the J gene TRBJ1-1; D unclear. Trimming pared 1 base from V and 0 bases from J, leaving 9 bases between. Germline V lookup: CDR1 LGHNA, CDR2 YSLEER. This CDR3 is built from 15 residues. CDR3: CASSQVSWLNTEAFF. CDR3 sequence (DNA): TGCGCCAGCAGCCAAGTCTCCTGGTTGAACACTGAAGCTTTCTTT.

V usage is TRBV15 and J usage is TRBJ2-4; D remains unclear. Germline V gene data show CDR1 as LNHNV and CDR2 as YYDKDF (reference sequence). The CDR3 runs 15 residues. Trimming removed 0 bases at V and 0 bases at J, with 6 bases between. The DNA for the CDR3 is TGTGCCACCAGCAGAGATCTAGGAGCCAAAAACATTCAGTACTTC. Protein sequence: CATSRDLGAKNIQYF.

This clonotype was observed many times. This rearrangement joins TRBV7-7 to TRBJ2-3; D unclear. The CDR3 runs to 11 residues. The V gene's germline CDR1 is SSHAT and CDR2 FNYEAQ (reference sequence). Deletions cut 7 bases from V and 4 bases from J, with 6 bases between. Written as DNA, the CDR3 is TGTGCCAGCACCGAAGCAGATACGCAGTATTTT. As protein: CASTEADTQYF.

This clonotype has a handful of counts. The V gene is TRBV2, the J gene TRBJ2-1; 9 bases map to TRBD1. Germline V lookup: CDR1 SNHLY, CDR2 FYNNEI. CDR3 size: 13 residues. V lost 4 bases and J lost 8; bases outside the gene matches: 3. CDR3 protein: CASSGQGGYEQFF. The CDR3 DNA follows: TGTGCCAGCAGTGGACAGGGGGGATATGAGCAGTTCTTC.

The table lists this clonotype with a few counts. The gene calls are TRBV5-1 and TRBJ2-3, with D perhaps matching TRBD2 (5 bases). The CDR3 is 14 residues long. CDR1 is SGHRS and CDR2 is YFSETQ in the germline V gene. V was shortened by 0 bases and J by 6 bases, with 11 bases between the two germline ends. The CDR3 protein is CASSLADFADTQYF. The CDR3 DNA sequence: TGCGCCAGCAGCTTGGCGGACTTCGCGGATACGCAGTATTTT.

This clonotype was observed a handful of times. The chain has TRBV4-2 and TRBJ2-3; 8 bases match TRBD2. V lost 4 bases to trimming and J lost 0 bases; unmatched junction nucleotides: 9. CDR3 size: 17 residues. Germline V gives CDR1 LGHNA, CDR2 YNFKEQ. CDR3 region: CASSLSGGGLSTDTQYF. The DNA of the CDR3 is TGTGCCAGCAGCCTGTCGGGGGGGGGTCTAAGCACAGATACGCAGTATTTT.

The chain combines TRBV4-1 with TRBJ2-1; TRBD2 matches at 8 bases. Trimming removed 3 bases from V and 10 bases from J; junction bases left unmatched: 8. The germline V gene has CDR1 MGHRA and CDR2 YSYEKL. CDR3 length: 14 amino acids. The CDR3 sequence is CASSQPERGREQFF. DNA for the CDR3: TGCGCCAGCAGCCAGCCAGAGCGGGGGCGGGAGCAGTTCTTC.